This note documents a single T cell receptor (beta chain) sequence. Its antigen is not known. Survey-level immunoSEQ v3.0 assays were run. The table came from immunoSEQ multiplex PCR; TCRdb's copy has only in-frame clones and leaves some out. The sample lists approximately 17,000 clones; approximately 80% were seen once. The source of the sample is a study of long-term antiretroviral therapy in people with HIV. Background on the study: The study's earliest collections predate the 2015 immediate-ART recommendation by about a decade. Study-wide results and caveats: Viral resistance, ART adherence and therapy changes all lacked available data.

CDR1 is SNHLY and CDR2 is FYNNEI in the germline V gene. There are 14 residues in the CDR3. V lost 6 bases to trimming and J lost 5 bases; unmatched junction nucleotides: 4. The source of this sequence is a woman aged 45 to 65 with HIV. The sequences come from unsorted PBMCs, collected approximately 2.5 years before starting antiretroviral therapy. The chain links TRBV2 to TRBJ2-2; TRBD1 agrees at 9 bases. CDR3: CASRGQGWTGELFF. The CDR3 DNA sequence: TGTGCCAGCAGGGGACAGGGATGGACCGGGGAGCTGTTTTTT.